This TCR beta chain was retrieved from a study of cytomegalovirus exposure and HLA in healthy donors. General study results and limits: According to the study, 180 or so TCR beta chains were cytomegalovirus-associated. The majority of TCR sequences were rare, yet some public TCRs appeared in many donors. Evidence from a later analysis indicated that most CMV-associated TCR beta chains looked HLA-restricted.

On this clone itself: What it binds is unknown.

A multiplex PCR was run with 60 Vbeta primers and 13 Jbeta primers. Clones were read by immunoSEQ multiplex PCR, and TCRdb kept only the in-frame ones, dropping some. Found here are fewer than 150,000 clones, around 73% of them singletons; the top ten hold around 14%. Germline loops: CDR1 MNHNS, CDR2 SASEGT. V shed 4 bases and J 2 bases; nucleotides not matched to a gene: 5. CDR3 length: 16 residues. The TCR originated in a human donor in good health. The gene calls are TRBV6-1 and TRBJ2-6, with 7 nucleotides matching TRBD1. Material for sequencing was PBMCs. CDR3 in DNA: TGTGCCAGCAGTGGAGGGGGCGCGGCTGGGGCCAACGTCCTGACTTTC. Protein sequence: CASSGGGAAGANVLTF.